This TCR beta chain was obtained from a study of blood T cell repertoires in COVID-19. This CDR3 has 16 residues. Trimming removed 4 bases from V and 5 bases from J, with 18 bases in between. Germline assignment: CDR1 SGHRS and CDR2 YFSETQ. As handled by the study authors: Amplification of reference gene primers provided the estimated nucleated cell counts. Produced via immunoSEQ multiplex PCR; TCRdb's table is partial and in-frame only. V, J and clone size are those of that table, while D and trimming were read from the DNA. In the table there are 270,000 or so clones, around 89% of which are singletons.

This TCR was sampled from a man in his forties with acute or convalescent COVID-19. What was sequenced was peripheral blood. V is TRBV5-1 and J is TRBJ2-2, with TRBD1 as a possible D gene (5 bases). The DNA for the CDR3 is TGCGCCAGCAGCCTGATTGTAGGGGTCTCTACCGGGGAGCTGTTTTTT. The encoded protein is CASSLIVGVSTGELFF.